Shown below are 19 T cell receptor beta chains from a single sample sequenced in a study of shared clonotypes between healthy human individuals (TCRdb year 2020). Libraries came from the immunoSEQ multiplex PCR assay. TCRdb obtained this table from immuneACCESS and retained in-frame rearrangements with V and J assigned. These tables miss some clones; where compared with another copy, unresolved V genes account for less than half of the shortfall, and the remainder is unexplained. This sample has around 2,100,000 clones in its table, and roughly 95% of those were observed once. The top ten clonotypes cover approximately 1.2% of the sample. For the CD8 naive samples, CD45RO-negative cells were positively selected for CCR7, yielding a CD45RA+CCR7+ population from which TemRA cells were excluded. Sequenced material: naive CD8+ T cells sorted from blood. The cell subset or site label, as the study defines it: CD45RA+CCR7+. Source of these receptors: a man aged 18 to 30 in good health.

This chain uses TRBV6-5 with TRBJ2-2; a possible D gene is TRBD2 (5 bases). Germline V gene lookup returns CDR1 MNHEY and CDR2 SVGAGI. With 4 bases removed from V and 5 bases from J, the gap between germline ends came to 14 bases. The CDR3 extends over 15 amino acids. The CDR3: CASSSNPSGTGELFF. The CDR3 DNA is TGTGCCAGCAGTTCGAACCCCTCGGGGACCGGGGAGCTGTTTTTT.

V gene TRBV4-1 combines with J gene TRBJ2-7, with a weak D call TRBD2 (6 bases). The CDR3 loop spans 15 amino acids. Germline-derived CDR1 and CDR2 are MGHRA and YSYEKL. V was clipped by 1 base and J by 3 bases, with 13 bases between them. CDR3 coding DNA: TGCGCCAGCAGCCAAGGGTGGGGAGGCGACTACGAGCAGTACTTC. Its translation is CASSQGWGGDYEQYF.

The chain recombines TRBV5-1 with TRBJ1-6, with D hard to call. Per germline, CDR1 SGHRS and CDR2 YFSETQ. This CDR3 has 13 amino acids. V dropped 0 bases and J dropped 6 bases, with 4 bases sitting between them. CDR3 region: CASSLDFNSPLHF. In DNA, the CDR3 is TGCGCCAGCAGCTTGGACTTTAATTCACCCCTCCACTTT.

The chain couples TRBV11-2 to TRBJ2-7, with D tentatively TRBD1 (6 bases). The CDR3 is made up of 15 amino acids. Germline CDR1 is SGHAT and CDR2 is FQNNGV. V lost 2 bases to trimming and J lost 1 base, with 12 bases between them. DNA for the CDR3: TGTGCCAGCAGCTTATCAGGGGTCCTTTCCTACGAGCAGTACTTC. Protein sequence: CASSLSGVLSYEQYF.

This rearrangement joins TRBV13 to TRBJ2-2, with 12 bases identical to TRBD2. J lost 2 bases, V lost 5 bases, and 6 bases had no gene match. The CDR3 consists of 17 residues. Per the germline V gene, CDR1 is PRHDT and CDR2 is FYEKMQ (reference sequence). CDR3 in DNA: TGTGCCAGCAGCACTTGGACTAGCGGGGTAAACACCGGGGAGCTGTTTTTT. Its protein product is CASSTWTSGVNTGELFF.

Regarding this clone: One end of the junction is discordant with germline, which a read error may explain. V and J are TRBV7-7 and TRBJ1-6, with a tentative D call TRBD1 (6 bases). The CDR3 sequence is 16 residues long. Germline lookup yields CDR1 SSHAT and CDR2 FNYEAQ (reference sequence). CDR3 loop: CASNIEQGPYNSPLHF. The CDR3 nucleotides are TGTGCTAGCAACATCGAACAGGGCCCATATAATTCACCCCTCCACTTT.

The chain joins TRBV5-1 to TRBJ1-1; 9 positions match TRBD1. The CDR3 is 16 amino acids. The trim removed 4 bases at V and 8 bases at J, leaving 15 bases unmatched. CDR1 and CDR2 (germline): SGHRS, YFSETQ. For the CDR3, the DNA is TGCGCCAGCAGCCCGAGAGTCCGGGACAGGGTCACAGAAGCTTTCTTT. This translates into CASSPRVRDRVTEAFF.

The gene calls are TRBV15 and TRBJ1-1; D remains unclear. Germline V gives CDR1 LNHNV, CDR2 YYDKDF (reference sequence). The CDR3 length is 12 residues. Trimming removed 6 bases from V and 1 base from J, with 6 bases in between. CDR3 protein: CATRIRNTEAFF. The CDR3, as DNA: TGTGCCACCAGGATCCGGAACACTGAAGCTTTCTTT. Complete variable domain (other parts from reference TRBV15 and TRBJ1-1): DAMVIQNPRYQVTQFGKPVTLSCSQTLNHNVMYWYQQKSSQAPKLLFHYYDKDFNNEADTPDNFQSRRPNTSFCFLDIRSPGLGDTAMYLCATRIRNTEAFFGQGTRLTVV.

Of note for this clone: The same CDR3 also results from other DNA sequences found in this sample. The chain employs TRBV9 and TRBJ2-7; maybe TRBD2 (5 bases). The V end lost 1 base, the J end lost 0 bases, and 11 bases lay between the germline ends. This CDR3 has 15 amino acids. Germline V lookup: CDR1 SGDLS, CDR2 YYNGEE. The CDR3 DNA reads as TGTGCCAGCAGCGTAAGTCCCGGGGTCTCCTACGAGCAGTACTTC. Translation gives CASSVSPGVSYEQYF.

The chain joins TRBV28 to TRBJ2-7; D is ambiguous. Germline CDR1 and CDR2: MDHEN and SYDVKM. Between the trimmed V and J ends, which lost 6 bases and 3 bases, there was a span of 15 bases. The CDR3 loop spans 14 amino acids. The CDR3 here is CASSLPEQIYEQYF. In DNA form, the CDR3 reads TGTGCCAGCAGCCTCCCGGAACAAATCTACGAGCAGTACTTC.

This clone has just a few counts. This specimen includes other DNA sequences encoding the same CDR3. V usage is TRBV6-5 and J usage is TRBJ2-7; D perhaps matches TRBD1 (6 bases). Germline loops: CDR1 MNHEY, CDR2 SVGAGI. The CDR3 totals 13 residues. The V end lost 2 bases, the J end lost 2 bases, and 7 bases lay between the germline ends. The CDR3 protein is CASSYAGAYEQYF. CDR3 in DNA: TGTGCCAGCAGTTACGCAGGGGCCTACGAGCAGTACTTC.

The chain uses TRBV7-2 and TRBJ2-7; 8 bases line up with TRBD2. CDR1 is SGHTA and CDR2 is FQGNSA in the germline V gene. V gave up 1 base and J gave up 1 base; unmatched junction bases: 6. The CDR3 loop spans 16 amino acids. CDR3 DNA sequence: TGTGCCAGCAGCTTAGTTCCAGCGGGAGAATCCTACGAGCAGTACTTC. Translating it yields CASSLVPAGESYEQYF.

In its sample, this clone was seen once. The genes are TRBV5-1 and TRBJ1-2, with D unclear. The CDR3 spans 18 residues. Deletions cut 3 bases from V and 1 base from J, with 22 bases between. Germline-derived CDR1 and CDR2 are SGHRS and YFSETQ. The CDR3 sequence: CASSSDSDGLGSNYGYTF. In nucleotides, the CDR3 is TGCGCCAGCAGCTCTGATTCGGACGGTCTCGGGAGTAACTATGGCTACACCTTC.

This clone occurred once. The CDR3 loop is CASSLDVVGTQYF. As DNA, the CDR3 is TGTGCCAGCAGTTTAGATGTGGTAGGGACCCAGTACTTC. The chain recombines TRBV27 with TRBJ2-5; D uncertain. Germline values: CDR1 MNHEY, CDR2 SMNVEV (reference sequence). There are 13 residues in the CDR3. V lost 2 bases and J 7 bases, leaving 11 bases between the germline ends.

This chain joins TRBV7-2 and TRBJ2-5; TRBD1 aligns across 9 bases. CDR1 and CDR2 from the germline V gene are SGHTA and FQGNSA. V trimming: 4 bases; J trimming: 5 bases; junction bases outside the gene matches: 5. This CDR3 spans 14 amino acids. This CDR3 is CASSSGQGLETQYF. The DNA of the CDR3 is TGTGCCAGCAGCTCCGGACAGGGGTTGGAGACCCAGTACTTC.

CDR3 DNA: TGTGCCAGCAGCCCAGCCGGGCCGCTTAATTCACCCCTCCACTTT. Translating gives CASSPAGPLNSPLHF. The rearrangement uses TRBV27 and TRBJ1-6; no clear D gene. V was clipped by 6 bases and J by 6 bases, with 15 bases between them. This CDR3 is built from 15 residues. From germline, CDR1 is MNHEY and CDR2 SMNVEV (reference sequence).

The rearrangement uses TRBV11-2 and TRBJ2-7; weak D call: TRBD2 (5 bases). CDR3 size: 13 residues. The V gene lost 8 bases and the J gene lost 7 bases, with 18 bases spanning the gap. Per germline, CDR1 SGHAT and CDR2 FQNNGV. CDR3: CASARASSGEQYF. The CDR3 bases are TGTGCCAGCGCGCGGGCCAGCTCCGGTGAGCAGTACTTC.

This clone came up once. Written as DNA, the CDR3 is TGCGCCAGCAGCCAAGCGCAGGGAGGTGGCTACACCTTC. This codes for CASSQAQGGGYTF. This rearrangement joins TRBV4-1 to TRBJ1-2, with D perhaps TRBD1 (5 bases). From germline, CDR1 is MGHRA and CDR2 YSYEKL. This CDR3 contains 13 residues. Trimming stripped 1 base from V and 7 bases from J, with 10 bases between.

Comments on this clone: The identical CDR3 is also encoded by other nucleotide sequences in the sample. Written as DNA, the CDR3 is TGTGCCAGTAGTATAACAGTAGACTATGGCTACACCTTC. Encoded protein: CASSITVDYGYTF. V usage is TRBV19 and J usage is TRBJ1-2; D not certain. This CDR3 comprises 13 residues. The V end was cut by 2 bases, the J end by 3 bases, with 7 bases between. Per germline, CDR1 LNHDA and CDR2 SQIVND (reference sequence).